Presented here are 6 T cell receptor beta chains from one specimen sequenced in a study of T cells in Graves' hyperthyroidism and ophthalmopathy (dated by TCRdb to between 2018 and 2021). The library relied on multiplex PCR. Sequenced using an Illumina HiSeq 2000. The TCR beta CDR3 regions were amplified from the RNA transcripts. The TCR CDR3 was subjected to a first round of RT-PCR using the HTBI primer set and the Qiagen OneStep RT-PCR kit. TCRdb cleaned the public reads at Q25 with fastp, built clones with MiXCR and kept in-frame beta chains. Every distinct CDR3 protein forms one entry, paired with its most common genes and DNA. The sample contains roughly 500,000 distinct CDR3 sequences, about 20% of them found a single time. Jointly, the top ten make up about 53% of the sample. The sequencing sample was made of blood. The source of these receptors is a woman between 70 and 85 years old with Graves' ophthalmopathy.

Of note for this clonotype: A read error may explain this, as a much larger clone is one base away. The chain recombines TRBV10-3 with TRBJ2-3; D may be TRBD2 (5 bases). Trimming stripped 4 bases from V and 5 bases from J, with 19 bases between. Germline assignment: CDR1 ENHRY and CDR2 SYGVKD. The CDR3 sequence is 16 residues long. The chain's CDR3 is CAISGRRAGVEDTQYF. In nucleotides, the CDR3 is TGTGCCATCAGTGGTAGGCGGGCAGGAGTAGAAGATACGCAGTATTTT.

This rearrangement joins TRBV7-8 to TRBJ2-5; 8 bases map to TRBD2. The junction had 11 bases not matched to a gene; V was cut back by 5 bases and J by 12 bases. The CDR3 consists of 13 residues. Per germline, CDR1 SGHVS and CDR2 FQNEAQ. The CDR3 region has the DNA TGTGCCAGCAGCCTGGGTGCCCGGCGGGGGGAGTACTTC. Protein: CASSLGARRGEYF.

This clonotype appeared a few times. The chain employs TRBV12-3 or TRBV12-4 and TRBJ2-6; D is perhaps TRBD1 or TRBD2 (6 bases each). Between the trimmed V and J ends, which lost 5 bases and 3 bases, there was a span of 14 bases. The CDR3 totals 16 residues. In nucleotides, the CDR3 is TGTGCCAGCAGTCCCAGGGGAGGTGGTGGGGCCAACGTCCTGACTTTC. Its translation is CASSPRGGGGANVLTF.

The table lists this clonotype with many counts. The chain links TRBV2 to TRBJ1-5; 7 bases match TRBD1. The germline V gene has CDR1 SNHLY and CDR2 FYNNEI. Trimming took 2 bases from V and 3 from J; bases not matched to a gene: 13. This CDR3 comprises 18 residues. CDR3 amino acids: CASSESDRVGGINQPQHF. For the CDR3, the DNA is TGTGCCAGCAGTGAATCAGACAGGGTGGGGGGAATCAATCAGCCCCAGCATTTT. The whole variable domain, remainder taken from reference TRBV2 and TRBJ1-5, is EPEVTQTPSHQVTQMGQEVILRCVPISNHLYFYWYRQILGQKVEFLVSFYNNEISEKSEIFDDQFSVERPDGSNFTLKIRSTKLEDSAMYFCASSESDRVGGINQPQHFGDGTRLSIL.

The chain carries TRBV19 and TRBJ2-5, with 9 bases aligning to TRBD2. With 6 bases clipped from V and 3 bases from J, the junction kept 2 bases outside the gene matches. The CDR3 length is 13 residues. Germline CDR1 and CDR2: LNHDA and SQIVND (reference sequence). CDR3 region: CASRTSGEETQYF. The CDR3 DNA sequence: TGTGCCAGTAGGACTAGCGGAGAAGAGACCCAGTACTTC.

V usage is TRBV9 and J usage is TRBJ2-1; TRBD2 matches at 12 bases. Unmatched junction bases numbered 6, after V lost 1 base and J lost 7 bases. The CDR3 extends over 16 amino acids. The V gene's germline CDR1 is SGDLS and CDR2 YYNGEE. The CDR3 protein is CASSVQGLAGMNEQFF. The DNA for the CDR3 is TGTGCCAGCAGCGTACAAGGACTAGCGGGAATGAATGAGCAGTTCTTC.